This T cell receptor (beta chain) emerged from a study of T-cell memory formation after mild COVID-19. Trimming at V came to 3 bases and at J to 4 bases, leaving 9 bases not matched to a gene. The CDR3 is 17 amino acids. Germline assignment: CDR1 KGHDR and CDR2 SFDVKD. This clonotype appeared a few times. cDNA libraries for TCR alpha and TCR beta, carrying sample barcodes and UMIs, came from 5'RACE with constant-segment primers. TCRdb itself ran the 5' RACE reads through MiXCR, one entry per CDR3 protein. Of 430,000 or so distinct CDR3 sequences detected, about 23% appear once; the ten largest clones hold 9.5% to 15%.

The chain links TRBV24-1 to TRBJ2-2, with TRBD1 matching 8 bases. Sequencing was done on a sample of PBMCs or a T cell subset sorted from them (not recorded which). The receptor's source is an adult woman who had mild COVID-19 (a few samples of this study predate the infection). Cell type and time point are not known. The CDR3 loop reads CATSDPRQGPSTGELFF. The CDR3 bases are TGTGCCACCAGTGATCCAAGACAGGGGCCGAGCACCGGGGAGCTGTTTTTT.